This TCR beta chain came from a study of PD-L1 blockade in urothelial cancer. Method: immunoSEQ multiplex PCR; TCRdb's copy keeps in-frame clones and lacks some. The top ten hold about 2.3% of the sample, which has 100,000 or so clones, roughly 84% seen once. The sample holds a few counts of this clone. The CDR3 is 18 amino acids. After removal of 4 bases from V and 4 bases from J, the junction contained 16 bases not matched to a gene. The germline gives CDR1 SGHKS, CDR2 YYEKEE (reference sequence). Sequencing used PBMCs, obtained around atezolizumab (anti-PD-L1) treatment. The TCR originated in a man aged 45-65 years with urothelial cancer. The chain uses TRBV5-5 and TRBJ2-5, with 10 bases identical to TRBD2. CDR3 in DNA: TGTGCCAGCAGCCCTGGACTAGCGGACTTAACTGGTGGAGAGACCCAGTACTTC. It codes for CASSPGLADLTGGETQYF.